Sequencing of this T cell receptor (beta chain) was carried out in a study of OX40 agonist ivuxolimab in advanced cancers. Study-level background: Every 2 weeks, patients got intravenous ivuxolimab at one of six dose levels (0.01-10 mg/kg). Study-wide findings and caveats: Normalized T-cell clonal expansion was also low in some nonresponders.

Trimming removed 3 bases from V and 0 bases from J; junction bases left unmatched: 4. The V gene's germline CDR1 is SGDLS and CDR2 YYNGEE. The CDR3 is 16 amino acids. The data were produced by immunoSEQ multiplex PCR, yet TCRdb's version contains in-frame clones alone and is incomplete. Of 75,000 to 100,000 clones listed, about 93% were seen once; the top ten hold 0.81%. Concerning this clone: The antigen remains undetermined.

V usage is TRBV9 and J usage is TRBJ2-2; 8 bases match TRBD1. Material: CD4+ or CD8+ T cells sorted from blood, obtained in a trial of the OX40 agonist ivuxolimab. This sequence originates from an adult with an advanced solid tumor such as melanoma, head and neck, liver or kidney cancer. In DNA form, the CDR3 reads TGTGCCAGCAGCGGGAGGGACAGGACGAACACCGGGGAGCTGTTTTTT. As protein: CASSGRDRTNTGELFF.